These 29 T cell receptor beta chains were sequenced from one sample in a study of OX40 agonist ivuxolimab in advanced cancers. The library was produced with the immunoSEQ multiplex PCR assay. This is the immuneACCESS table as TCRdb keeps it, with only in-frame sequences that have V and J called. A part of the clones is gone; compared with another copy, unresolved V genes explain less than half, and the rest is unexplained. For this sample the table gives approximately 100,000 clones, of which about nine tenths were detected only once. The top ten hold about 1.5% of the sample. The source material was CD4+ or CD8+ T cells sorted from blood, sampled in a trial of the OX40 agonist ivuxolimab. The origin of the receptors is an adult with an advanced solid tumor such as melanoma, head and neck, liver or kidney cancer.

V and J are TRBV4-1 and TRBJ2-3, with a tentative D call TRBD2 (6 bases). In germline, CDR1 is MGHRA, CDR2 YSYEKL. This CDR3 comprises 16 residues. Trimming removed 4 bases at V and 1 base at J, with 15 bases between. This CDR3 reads CASSLRGLVGTDTQYF. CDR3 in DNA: TGCGCCAGCAGCCTGCGGGGCCTTGTTGGCACAGATACGCAGTATTTT.

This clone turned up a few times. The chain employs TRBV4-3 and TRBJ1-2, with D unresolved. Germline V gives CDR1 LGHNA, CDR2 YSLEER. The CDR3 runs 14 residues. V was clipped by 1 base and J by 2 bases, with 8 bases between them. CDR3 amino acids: CASSQVSANYGYTF. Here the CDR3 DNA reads TGCGCCAGCAGCCAAGTGTCCGCGAACTATGGCTACACCTTC.

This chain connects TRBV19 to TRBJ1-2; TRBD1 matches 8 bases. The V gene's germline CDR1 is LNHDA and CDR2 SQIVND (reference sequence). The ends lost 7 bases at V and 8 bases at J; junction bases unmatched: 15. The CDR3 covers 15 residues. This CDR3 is CASILSGGQGKGYTF. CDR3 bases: TGTGCCAGTATCCTCTCGGGTGGACAGGGCAAAGGCTACACCTTC.

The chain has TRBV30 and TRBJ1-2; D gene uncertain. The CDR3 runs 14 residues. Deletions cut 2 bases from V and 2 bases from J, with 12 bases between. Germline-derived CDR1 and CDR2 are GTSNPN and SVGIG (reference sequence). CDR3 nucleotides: TGTGCCTGGAGTTTACTCGGCAGAAACTATGGCTACACCTTC. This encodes CAWSLLGRNYGYTF.

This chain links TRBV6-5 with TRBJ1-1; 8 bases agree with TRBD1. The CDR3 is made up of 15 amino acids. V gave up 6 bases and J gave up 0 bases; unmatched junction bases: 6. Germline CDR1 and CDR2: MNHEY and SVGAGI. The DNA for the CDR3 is TGTGCCAGCAGCCCAGGACAGGGAATGAACACTGAAGCTTTCTTT. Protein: CASSPGQGMNTEAFF.

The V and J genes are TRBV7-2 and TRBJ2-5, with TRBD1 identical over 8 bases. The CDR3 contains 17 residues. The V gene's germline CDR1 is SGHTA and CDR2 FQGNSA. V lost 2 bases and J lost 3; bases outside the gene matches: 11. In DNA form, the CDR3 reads TGTGCCAGCAGCTTAAAGTTCCCCGGACAGGGTGAAGAGACCCAGTACTTC. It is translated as CASSLKFPGQGEETQYF.

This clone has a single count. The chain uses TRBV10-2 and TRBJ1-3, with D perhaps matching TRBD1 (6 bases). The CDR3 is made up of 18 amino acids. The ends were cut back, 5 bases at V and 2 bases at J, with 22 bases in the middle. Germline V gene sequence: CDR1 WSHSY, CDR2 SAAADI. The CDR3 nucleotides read TGCGCCAGCAGTCAGAGGGGGTTACGGAGTACTACTGGAAACACCATATATTTT. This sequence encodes CASSQRGLRSTTGNTIYF.

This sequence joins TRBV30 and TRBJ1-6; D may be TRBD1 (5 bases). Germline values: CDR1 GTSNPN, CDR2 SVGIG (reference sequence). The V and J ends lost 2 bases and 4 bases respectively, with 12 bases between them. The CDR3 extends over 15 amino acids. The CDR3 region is CAWSTTGGYNSPLHF. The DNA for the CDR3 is TGTGCCTGGAGTACAACCGGGGGTTATAATTCACCCCTCCACTTT.

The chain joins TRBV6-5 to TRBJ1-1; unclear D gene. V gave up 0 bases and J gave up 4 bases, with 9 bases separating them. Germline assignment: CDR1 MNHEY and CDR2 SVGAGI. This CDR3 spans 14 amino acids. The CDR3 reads CASSYSATITEAFF. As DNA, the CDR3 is TGTGCCAGCAGTTACTCGGCGACTATCACTGAAGCTTTCTTT.

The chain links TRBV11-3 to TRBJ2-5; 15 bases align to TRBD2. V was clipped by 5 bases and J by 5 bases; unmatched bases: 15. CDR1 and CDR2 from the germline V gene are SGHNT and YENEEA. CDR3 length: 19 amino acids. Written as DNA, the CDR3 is TGTGCCAGCAGCGCTAAGACCGGACTAGCGGGAGGGCCGCGGGAGACCCAGTACTTC. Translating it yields CASSAKTGLAGGPRETQYF. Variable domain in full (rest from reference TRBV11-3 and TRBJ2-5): EAGVVQSPRYKIIEKKQPVAFWCNPISGHNTLYWYLQNLGQGPELLIRYENEEAVDDSQLPKDRFSAERLKGVDSTLKIQPAELGDSAVYLCASSAKTGLAGGPRETQYFGPGTRLLVL.

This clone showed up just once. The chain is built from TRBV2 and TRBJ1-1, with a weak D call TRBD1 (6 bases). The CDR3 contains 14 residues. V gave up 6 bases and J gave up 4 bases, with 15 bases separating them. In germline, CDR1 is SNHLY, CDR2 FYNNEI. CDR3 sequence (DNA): TGTGCCAGCAGCCTACAGGGTTTCGGCACTGAAGCTTTCTTT. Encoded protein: CASSLQGFGTEAFF.

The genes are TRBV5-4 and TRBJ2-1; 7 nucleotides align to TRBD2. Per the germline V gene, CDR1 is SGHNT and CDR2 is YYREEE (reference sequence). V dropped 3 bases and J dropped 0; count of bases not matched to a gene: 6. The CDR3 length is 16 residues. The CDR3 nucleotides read TGTGCCAGCAGCTCCATAGGGAGGGGCTCCTACAATGAGCAGTTCTTC. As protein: CASSSIGRGSYNEQFF.

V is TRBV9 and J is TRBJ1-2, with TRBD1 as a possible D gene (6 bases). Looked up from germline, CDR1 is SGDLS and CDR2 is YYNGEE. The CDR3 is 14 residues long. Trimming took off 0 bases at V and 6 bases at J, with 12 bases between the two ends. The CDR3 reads CASSVGWRQDGYTF. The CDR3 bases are TGTGCCAGCAGCGTAGGTTGGAGACAGGATGGCTACACCTTC. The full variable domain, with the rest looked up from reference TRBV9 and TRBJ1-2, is DSGVTQTPKHLITATGQRVTLRCSPRSGDLSVYWYQQSLDQGLQFLIQYYNGEERAKGNILERFSAQQFPDLHSELNLSSLELGDSALYFCASSVGWRQDGYTFGSGTRLTVV.

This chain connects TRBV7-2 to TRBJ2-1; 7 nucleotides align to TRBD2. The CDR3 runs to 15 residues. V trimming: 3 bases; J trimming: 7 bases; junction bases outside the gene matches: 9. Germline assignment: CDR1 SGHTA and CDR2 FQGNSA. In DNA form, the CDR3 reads TGTGCCAGCAGCTTCATAGCGGGCAGACATAATGAGCAGTTCTTC. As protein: CASSFIAGRHNEQFF.

For the CDR3, the DNA is TGTGCCAGCAGTTCTTCTTCTGCCTCCGGGGAGCTGTTTTTT. Protein: CASSSSSASGELFF. The chain employs TRBV6-5 and TRBJ2-2; D gene uncertain. The germline V gene encodes CDR1 MNHEY and CDR2 SVGAGI. The CDR3 has 14 amino acids. V lost 4 bases, J lost 6 bases, and 12 bases lay in between.

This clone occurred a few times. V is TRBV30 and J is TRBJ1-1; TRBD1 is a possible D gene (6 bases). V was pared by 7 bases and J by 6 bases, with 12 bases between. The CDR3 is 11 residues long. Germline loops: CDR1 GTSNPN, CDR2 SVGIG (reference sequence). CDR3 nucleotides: TGTGCCTCCAGGGACAACTCTGAAGCTTTCTTT. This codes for CASRDNSEAFF.

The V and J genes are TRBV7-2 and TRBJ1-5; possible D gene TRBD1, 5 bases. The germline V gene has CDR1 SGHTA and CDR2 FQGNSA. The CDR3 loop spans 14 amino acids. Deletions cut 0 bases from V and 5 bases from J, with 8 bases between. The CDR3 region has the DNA TGTGCCAGCAGCTTAGCAGGGGTAGATCAGCCCCAGCATTTT. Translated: CASSLAGVDQPQHF.

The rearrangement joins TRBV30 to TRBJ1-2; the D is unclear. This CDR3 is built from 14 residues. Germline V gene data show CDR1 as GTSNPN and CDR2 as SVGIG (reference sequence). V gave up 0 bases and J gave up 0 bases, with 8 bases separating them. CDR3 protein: CAWSVPPTNYGYTF. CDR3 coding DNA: TGTGCCTGGAGTGTACCCCCCACTAACTATGGCTACACCTTC.

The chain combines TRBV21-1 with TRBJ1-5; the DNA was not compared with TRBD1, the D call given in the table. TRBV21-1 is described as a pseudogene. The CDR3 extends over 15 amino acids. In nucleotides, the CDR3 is TGTGCCAGCAGCAAAGGTACAGCTAGCAATCAGCCCCAGCATTTT. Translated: CASSKGTASNQPQHF.

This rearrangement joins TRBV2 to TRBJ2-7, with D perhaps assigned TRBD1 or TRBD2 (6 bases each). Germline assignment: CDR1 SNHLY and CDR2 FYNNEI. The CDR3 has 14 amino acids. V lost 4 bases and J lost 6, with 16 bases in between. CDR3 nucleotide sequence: TGTGCCAGCAGTGTAACCCCCAGGGGAGGCGAGCAGTACTTC. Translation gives CASSVTPRGGEQYF.

This CDR3 is CASSPRDGYTF. As DNA, the CDR3 is TGTGCCAGCAGCCCCCGAGATGGCTACACCTTC. J is TRBJ1-2 and V is TRBV7-9; D uncertain. The CDR3 totals 11 residues. V shed 5 bases and J shed 6 bases, with 7 bases lying between them. In germline, CDR1 is SEHNR, CDR2 FQNEAQ (reference sequence).

Here the CDR3 DNA reads TGTGCCTGGAGTGGAAGGGGACAGAGAAGCACAGATACGCAGTATTTT. Amino acids: CAWSGRGQRSTDTQYF. The V call is TRBV30, the J call TRBJ2-3; 7 bases are a match to TRBD1. Trimming cost V 1 base and J 0 bases; bases outside gene matches: 7. CDR3 length: 16 amino acids. Germline CDR1 is GTSNPN and CDR2 is SVGIG (reference sequence).

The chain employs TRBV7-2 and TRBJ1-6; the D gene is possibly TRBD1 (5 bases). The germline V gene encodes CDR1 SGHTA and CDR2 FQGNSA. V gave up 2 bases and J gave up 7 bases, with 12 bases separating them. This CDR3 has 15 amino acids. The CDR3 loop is CASSLSQGMNSPLHF. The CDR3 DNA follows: TGTGCCAGCAGCTTAAGCCAGGGTATGAATTCACCCCTCCACTTT.

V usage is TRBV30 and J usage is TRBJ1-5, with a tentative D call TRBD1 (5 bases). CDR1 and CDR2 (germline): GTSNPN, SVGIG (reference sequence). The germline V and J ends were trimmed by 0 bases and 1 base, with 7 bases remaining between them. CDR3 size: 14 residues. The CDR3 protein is CAWSVRGSNQPQHF. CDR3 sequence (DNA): TGTGCCTGGAGTGTACGGGGGAGCAATCAGCCCCAGCATTTT.

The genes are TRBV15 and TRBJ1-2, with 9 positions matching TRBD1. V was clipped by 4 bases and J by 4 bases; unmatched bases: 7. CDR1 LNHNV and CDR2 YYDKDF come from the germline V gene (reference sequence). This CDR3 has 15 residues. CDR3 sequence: CATSIYRGRSYGYTF. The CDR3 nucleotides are TGTGCCACCAGCATTTACAGGGGGCGAAGCTATGGCTACACCTTC.

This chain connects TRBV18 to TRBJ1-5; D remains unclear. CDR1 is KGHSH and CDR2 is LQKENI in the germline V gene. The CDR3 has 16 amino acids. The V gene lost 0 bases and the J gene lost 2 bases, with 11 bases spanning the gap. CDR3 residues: CASSPPPVQGNQPQHF. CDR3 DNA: TGTGCCAGCTCACCACCTCCTGTCCAGGGCAATCAGCCCCAGCATTTT.

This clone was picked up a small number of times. CDR3 bases: TGTGCCAGCAGTGAAGCGAGAGAGGTTCAGCCCCAGCATTTT. Amino acids: CASSEAREVQPQHF. The V gene is TRBV2, the J gene TRBJ1-5, with D hard to call. CDR3 size: 14 residues. Germline loops: CDR1 SNHLY, CDR2 FYNNEI. Trimming shortened V by 0 bases and J by 6 bases, and 9 bases separated the two germline ends.

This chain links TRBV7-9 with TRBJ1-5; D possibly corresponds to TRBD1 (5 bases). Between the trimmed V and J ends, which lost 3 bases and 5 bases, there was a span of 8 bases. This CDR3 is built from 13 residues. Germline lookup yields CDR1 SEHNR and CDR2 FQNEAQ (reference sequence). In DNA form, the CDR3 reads TGTGCCAGCAGCTTCCTCAGGGATCAGCCCCAGCATTTT. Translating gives CASSFLRDQPQHF.

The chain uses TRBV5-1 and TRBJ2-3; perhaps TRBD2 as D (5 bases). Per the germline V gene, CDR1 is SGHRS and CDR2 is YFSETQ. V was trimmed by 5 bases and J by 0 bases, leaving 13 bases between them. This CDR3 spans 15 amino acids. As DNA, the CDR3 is TGCGCCAGCAGTTCCTGGTCGGGGAGCACAGATACGCAGTATTTT. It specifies CASSSWSGSTDTQYF.